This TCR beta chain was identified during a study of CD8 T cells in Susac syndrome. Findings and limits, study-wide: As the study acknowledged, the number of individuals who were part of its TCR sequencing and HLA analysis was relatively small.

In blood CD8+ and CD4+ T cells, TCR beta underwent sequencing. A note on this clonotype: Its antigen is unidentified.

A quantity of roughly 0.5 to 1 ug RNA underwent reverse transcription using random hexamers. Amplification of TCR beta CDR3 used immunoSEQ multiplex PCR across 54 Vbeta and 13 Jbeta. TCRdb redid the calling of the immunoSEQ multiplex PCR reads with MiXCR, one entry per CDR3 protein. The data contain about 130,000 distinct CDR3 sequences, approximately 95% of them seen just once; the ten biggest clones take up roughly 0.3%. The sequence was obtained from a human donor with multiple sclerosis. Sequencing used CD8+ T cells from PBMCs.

CDR3 protein: CASSIRDTPWGYTF. In nucleotides, the CDR3 is TGTGCCAGTAGTATAAGGGACACTCCGTGGGGCTACACCTTC. The chain joins TRBV19 to TRBJ1-2; TRBD1 is a possible D gene (6 bases). With 2 bases removed from V and 8 bases from J, the gap between germline ends came to 15 bases. The CDR3 covers 14 residues. CDR1 is LNHDA and CDR2 is SQIVND in the germline V gene (reference sequence).